This T cell receptor (beta chain) is from a study of OX40 agonist ivuxolimab in advanced cancers. Across the study: Administration of intravenous ivuxolimab to patients occurred every 2 weeks at 0.01 to 10 mg/kg. The study's findings and limits: Dose levels from 0.1 to 3.0 mg/kg saw CD4+ and CD8+ blood T cells expand clonally by week 6.

Clones were sequenced by immunoSEQ multiplex PCR, and TCRdb holds only the in-frame ones, with some missing. The table records about 77,000 clones, more than 70% of them present only once. This clone appeared once. What it recognizes is unknown. Germline values: CDR1 SGHTA, CDR2 FQGTGA. The V and J ends lost 2 bases and 7 bases respectively, with 9 bases between them. This CDR3 is 13 amino acids long. The V call is TRBV7-3, the J call TRBJ2-1; maybe TRBD2 (6 bases). The source of this sequence is an adult with an advanced solid tumor such as melanoma, head and neck, liver or kidney cancer. Sequenced here: CD4+ or CD8+ T cells sorted from blood, sampled in a trial of the OX40 agonist ivuxolimab. The chain's CDR3 is CASSLAGNNEQFF. The CDR3, as DNA: TGTGCCAGCAGCTTAGCGGGGAATAATGAGCAGTTCTTC.